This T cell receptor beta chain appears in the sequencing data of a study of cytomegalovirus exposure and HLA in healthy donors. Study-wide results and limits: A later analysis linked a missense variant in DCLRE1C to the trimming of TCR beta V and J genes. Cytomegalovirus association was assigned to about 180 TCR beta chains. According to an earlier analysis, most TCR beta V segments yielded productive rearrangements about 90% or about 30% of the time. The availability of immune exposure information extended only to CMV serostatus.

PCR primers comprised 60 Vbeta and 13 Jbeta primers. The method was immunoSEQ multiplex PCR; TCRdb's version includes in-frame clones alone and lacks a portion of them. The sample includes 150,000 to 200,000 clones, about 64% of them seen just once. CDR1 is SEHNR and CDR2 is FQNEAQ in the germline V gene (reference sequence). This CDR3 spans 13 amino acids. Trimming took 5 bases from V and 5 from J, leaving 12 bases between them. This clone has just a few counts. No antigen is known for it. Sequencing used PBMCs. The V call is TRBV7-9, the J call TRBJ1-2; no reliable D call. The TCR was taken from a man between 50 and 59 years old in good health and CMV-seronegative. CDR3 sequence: CASSVSGTYGYTF. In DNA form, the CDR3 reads TGTGCCAGCAGCGTCTCAGGAACTTATGGCTACACCTTC. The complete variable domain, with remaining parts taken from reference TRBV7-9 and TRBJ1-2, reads DTGVSQNPRHKITKRGQNVTFRCDPISEHNRLYWYRQTLGQGPEFLTYFQNEAQLEKSRLLSDRFSAERPKGSFSTLEIQRTEQGDSAMYLCASSVSGTYGYTFGSGTRLTVV.